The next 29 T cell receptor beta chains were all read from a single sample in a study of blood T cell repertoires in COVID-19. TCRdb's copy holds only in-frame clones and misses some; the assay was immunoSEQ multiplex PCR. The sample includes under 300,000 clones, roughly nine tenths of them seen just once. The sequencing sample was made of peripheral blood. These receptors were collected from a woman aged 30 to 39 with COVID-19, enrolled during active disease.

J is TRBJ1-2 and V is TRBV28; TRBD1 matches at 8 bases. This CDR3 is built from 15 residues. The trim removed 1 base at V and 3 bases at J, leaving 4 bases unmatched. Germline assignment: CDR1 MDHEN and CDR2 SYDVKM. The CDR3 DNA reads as TGTGCCAGCAGTTTATTCGACAGGGGTGACTATGGCTACACCTTC. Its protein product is CASSLFDRGDYGYTF.

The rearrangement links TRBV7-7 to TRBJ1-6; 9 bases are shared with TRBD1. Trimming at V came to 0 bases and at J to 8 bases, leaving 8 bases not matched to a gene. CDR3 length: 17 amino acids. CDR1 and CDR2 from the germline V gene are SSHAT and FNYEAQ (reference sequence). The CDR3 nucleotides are TGTGCCAGCAGCTTAGCGTACCGACAGGGGGTATATTCACCCCTCCACTTT. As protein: CASSLAYRQGVYSPLHF.

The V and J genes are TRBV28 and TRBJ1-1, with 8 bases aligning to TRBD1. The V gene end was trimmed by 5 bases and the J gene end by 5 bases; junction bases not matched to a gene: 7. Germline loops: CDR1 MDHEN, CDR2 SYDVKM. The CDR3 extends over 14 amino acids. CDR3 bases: TGTGCCAGCAGTGGCAGGGGGCTGAGAACTGAAGCTTTCTTT. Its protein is CASSGRGLRTEAFF.

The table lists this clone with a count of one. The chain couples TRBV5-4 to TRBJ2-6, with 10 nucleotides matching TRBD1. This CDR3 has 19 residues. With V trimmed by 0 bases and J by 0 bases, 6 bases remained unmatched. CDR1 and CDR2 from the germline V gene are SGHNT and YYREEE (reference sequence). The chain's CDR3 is CASSLVHDRGRSGANVLTF. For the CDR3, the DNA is TGTGCCAGCAGCTTGGTACATGACAGGGGGCGCTCTGGGGCCAACGTCCTGACTTTC.

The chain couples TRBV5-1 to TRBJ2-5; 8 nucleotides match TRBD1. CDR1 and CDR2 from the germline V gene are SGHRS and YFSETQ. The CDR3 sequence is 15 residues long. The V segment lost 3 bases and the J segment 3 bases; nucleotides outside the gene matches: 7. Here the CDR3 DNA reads TGCGCCAGCAGCTCGAGGACAGGGCGTGAAGAGACCCAGTACTTC. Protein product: CASSSRTGREETQYF.

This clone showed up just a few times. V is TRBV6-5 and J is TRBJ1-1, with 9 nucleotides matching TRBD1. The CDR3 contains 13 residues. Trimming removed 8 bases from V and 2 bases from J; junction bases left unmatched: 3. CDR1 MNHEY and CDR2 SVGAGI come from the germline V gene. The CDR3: CASGTGTNTEAFF. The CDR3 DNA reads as TGTGCCAGCGGGACAGGGACCAACACTGAAGCTTTCTTT.

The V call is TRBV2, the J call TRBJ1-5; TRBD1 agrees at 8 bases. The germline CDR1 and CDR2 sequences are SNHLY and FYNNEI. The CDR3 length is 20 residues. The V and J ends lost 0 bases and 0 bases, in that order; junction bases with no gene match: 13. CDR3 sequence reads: CASSEALPGQESNSNQPQHF. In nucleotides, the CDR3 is TGTGCCAGCAGTGAAGCTTTGCCGGGACAGGAGTCTAATAGCAATCAGCCCCAGCATTTT. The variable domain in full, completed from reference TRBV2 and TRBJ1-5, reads EPEVTQTPSHQVTQMGQEVILRCVPISNHLYFYWYRQILGQKVEFLVSFYNNEISEKSEIFDDQFSVERPDGSNFTLKIRSTKLEDSAMYFCASSEALPGQESNSNQPQHFGDGTRLSIL.

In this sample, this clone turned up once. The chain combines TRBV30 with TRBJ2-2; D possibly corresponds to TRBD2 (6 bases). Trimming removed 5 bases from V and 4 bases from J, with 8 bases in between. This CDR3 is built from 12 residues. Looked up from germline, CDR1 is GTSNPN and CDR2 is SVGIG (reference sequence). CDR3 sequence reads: CAWGRSTGELFF. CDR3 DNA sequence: TGTGCCTGGGGGAGGAGCACCGGGGAGCTGTTTTTT.

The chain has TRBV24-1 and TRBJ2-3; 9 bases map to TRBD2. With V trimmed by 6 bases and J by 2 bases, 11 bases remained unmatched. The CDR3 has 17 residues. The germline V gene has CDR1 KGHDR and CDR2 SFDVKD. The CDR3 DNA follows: TGTGCCACCAGTCACCGATTCGAGCGGGGGGACACAGATACGCAGTATTTT. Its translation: CATSHRFERGDTDTQYF.

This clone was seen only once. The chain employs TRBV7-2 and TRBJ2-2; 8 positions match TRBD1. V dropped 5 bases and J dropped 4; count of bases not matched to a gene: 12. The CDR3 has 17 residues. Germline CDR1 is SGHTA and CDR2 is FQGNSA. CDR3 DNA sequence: TGTGCCAGCAGCCCAACTCCGACAGGGGCGGGCACCGGGGAGCTGTTTTTT. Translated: CASSPTPTGAGTGELFF.

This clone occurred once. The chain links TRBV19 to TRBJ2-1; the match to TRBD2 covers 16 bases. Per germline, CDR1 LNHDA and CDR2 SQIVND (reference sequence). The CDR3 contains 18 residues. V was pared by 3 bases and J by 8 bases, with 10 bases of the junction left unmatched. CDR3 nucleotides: TGTGCCAGTAGTATGACGGGACTAGCGGGGGGGATAGGAGATGAGCAGTTCTTC. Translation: CASSMTGLAGGIGDEQFF.

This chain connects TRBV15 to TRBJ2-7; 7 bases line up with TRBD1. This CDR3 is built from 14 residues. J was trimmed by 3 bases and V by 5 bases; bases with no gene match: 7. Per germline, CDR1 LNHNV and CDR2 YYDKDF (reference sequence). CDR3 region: CATSAWTGGYEQYF. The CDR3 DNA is TGTGCCACCAGCGCCTGGACAGGTGGCTACGAGCAGTACTTC.

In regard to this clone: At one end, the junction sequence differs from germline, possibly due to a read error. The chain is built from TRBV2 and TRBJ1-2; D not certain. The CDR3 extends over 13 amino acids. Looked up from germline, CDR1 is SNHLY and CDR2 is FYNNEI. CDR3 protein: CVSRRGGNYGYTF. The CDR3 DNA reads TGTGTCAGCCGGCGGGGAGGTAACTATGGCTACACCTTC.

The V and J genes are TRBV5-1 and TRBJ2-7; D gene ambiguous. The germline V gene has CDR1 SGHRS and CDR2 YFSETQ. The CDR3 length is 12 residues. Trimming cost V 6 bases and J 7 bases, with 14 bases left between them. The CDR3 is CASNLPGREQYF. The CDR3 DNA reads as TGCGCCAGCAACCTTCCGGGTAGGGAGCAGTACTTC. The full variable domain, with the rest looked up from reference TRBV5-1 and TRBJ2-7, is KAGVTQTPRYLIKTRGQQVTLSCSPISGHRSVSWYQQTPGQGLQFLFEYFSETQRNKGNFPGRFSGRQFSNSRSEMNVSTLELGDSALYLCASNLPGREQYFGPGTRLTVT.

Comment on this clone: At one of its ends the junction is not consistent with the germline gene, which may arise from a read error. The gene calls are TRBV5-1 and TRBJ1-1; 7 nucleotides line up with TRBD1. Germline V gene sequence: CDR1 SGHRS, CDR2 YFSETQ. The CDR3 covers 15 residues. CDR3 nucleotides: TGCGCCAGCAGCCCCGAGGGGGCCCTGAACGCTGAAGCTTTCTTT. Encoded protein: CASSPEGALNAEAFF. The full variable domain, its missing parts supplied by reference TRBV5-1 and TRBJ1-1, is KAGVTQTPRYLIKTRGQQVTLSCSPISGHRSVSWYQQTPGQGLQFLFEYFSETQRNKGNFPGRFSGRQFSNSRSEMNVSTLELGDSALYLCASSPEGALNAEAFFGQGTRLTVV.

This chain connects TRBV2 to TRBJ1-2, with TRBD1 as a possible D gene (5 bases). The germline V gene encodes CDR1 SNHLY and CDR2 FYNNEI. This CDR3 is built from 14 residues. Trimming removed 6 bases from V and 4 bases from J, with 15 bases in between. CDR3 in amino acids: CASRDRGGAYGYTF. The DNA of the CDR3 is TGTGCCAGCAGAGATCGGGGAGGGGCCTATGGCTACACCTTC.

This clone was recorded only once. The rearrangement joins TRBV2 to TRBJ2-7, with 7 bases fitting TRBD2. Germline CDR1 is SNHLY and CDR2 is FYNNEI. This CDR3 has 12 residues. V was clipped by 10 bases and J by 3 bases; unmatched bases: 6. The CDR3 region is CATTGTIYEQYF. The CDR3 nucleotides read TGTGCCACAACCGGGACTATCTACGAGCAGTACTTC. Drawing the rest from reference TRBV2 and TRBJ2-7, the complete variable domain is EPEVTQTPSHQVTQMGQEVILRCVPISNHLYFYWYRQILGQKVEFLVSFYNNEISEKSEIFDDQFSVERPDGSNFTLKIRSTKLEDSAMYFCATTGTIYEQYFGPGTRLTVT.

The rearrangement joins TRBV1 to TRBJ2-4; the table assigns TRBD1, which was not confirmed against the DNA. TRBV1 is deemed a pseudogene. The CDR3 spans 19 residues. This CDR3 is CTSRTQGGACHLAKNIQYF. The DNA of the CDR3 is TGCACCAGCAGAACACAGGGGGGCGCGTGCCATCTAGCCAAAAACATTCAGTACTTC.

The CDR3 protein is CASNFGAGHNEQFF. The CDR3 DNA is TGTGCCAGTAACTTTGGGGCCGGGCACAATGAGCAGTTCTTC. The chain employs TRBV19 and TRBJ2-1; D is possibly TRBD1 (5 bases). The CDR3 has 14 amino acids. The germline gives CDR1 LNHDA, CDR2 SQIVND (reference sequence). Trimming took off 7 bases at V and 5 bases at J, with 15 bases between the two ends. Together with reference TRBV19 and TRBJ2-1, the CDR3 gives the full variable domain: DGGITQSPKYLFRKEGQNVTLSCEQNLNHDAMYWYRQDPGQGLRLIYYSQIVNDFQKGDIAEGYSVSREKKESFPLTVTSAQKNPTAFYLCASNFGAGHNEQFFGPGTRLTVL.

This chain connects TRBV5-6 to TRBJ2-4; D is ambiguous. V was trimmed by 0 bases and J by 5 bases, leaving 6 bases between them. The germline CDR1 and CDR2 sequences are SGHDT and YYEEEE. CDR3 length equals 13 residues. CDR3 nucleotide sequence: TGTGCCAGCAGCTTGGGGCTCCAAAACATTCAGTACTTC. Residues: CASSLGLQNIQYF.

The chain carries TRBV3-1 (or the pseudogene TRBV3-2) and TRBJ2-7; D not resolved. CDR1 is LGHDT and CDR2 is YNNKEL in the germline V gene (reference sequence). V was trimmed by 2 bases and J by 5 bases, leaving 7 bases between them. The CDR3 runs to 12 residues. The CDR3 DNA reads TGTGCCAGCAGCCAATCTTCCGACGAGCAGTACTTC. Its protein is CASSQSSDEQYF.

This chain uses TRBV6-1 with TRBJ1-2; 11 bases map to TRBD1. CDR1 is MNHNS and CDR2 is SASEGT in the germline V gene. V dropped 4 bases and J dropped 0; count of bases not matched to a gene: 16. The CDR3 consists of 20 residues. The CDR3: CASSVTGTGGLRPPNYGYTF. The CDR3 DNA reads TGTGCCAGCAGTGTTACCGGGACAGGGGGTCTCCGACCACCTAACTATGGCTACACCTTC.

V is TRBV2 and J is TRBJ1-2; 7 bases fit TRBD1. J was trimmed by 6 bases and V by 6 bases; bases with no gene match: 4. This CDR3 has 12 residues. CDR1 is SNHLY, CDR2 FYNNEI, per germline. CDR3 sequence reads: CASRNTGDGYTF. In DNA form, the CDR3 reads TGTGCCAGCAGGAACACAGGGGATGGCTACACCTTC.

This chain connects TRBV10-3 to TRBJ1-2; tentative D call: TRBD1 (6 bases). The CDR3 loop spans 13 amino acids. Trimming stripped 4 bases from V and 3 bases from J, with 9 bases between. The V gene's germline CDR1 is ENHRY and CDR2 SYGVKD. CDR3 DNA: TGTGCCATCAGTGCTCCAGGGGACTATGGCTACACCTTC. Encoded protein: CAISAPGDYGYTF.

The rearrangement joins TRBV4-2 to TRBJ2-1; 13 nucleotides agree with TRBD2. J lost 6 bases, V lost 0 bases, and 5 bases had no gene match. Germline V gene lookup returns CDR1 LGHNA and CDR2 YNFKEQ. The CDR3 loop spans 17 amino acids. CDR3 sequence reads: CASSQEYGTSGANEQFF. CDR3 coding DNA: TGTGCCAGCAGCCAAGAGTACGGGACTAGCGGGGCCAATGAGCAGTTCTTC.

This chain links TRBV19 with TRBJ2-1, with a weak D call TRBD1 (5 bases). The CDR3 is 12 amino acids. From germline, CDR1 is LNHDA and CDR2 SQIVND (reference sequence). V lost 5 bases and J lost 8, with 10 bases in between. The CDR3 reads CASSSRQYEQFF. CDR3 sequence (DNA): TGTGCCAGTAGTTCCCGACAGTATGAGCAGTTCTTC.

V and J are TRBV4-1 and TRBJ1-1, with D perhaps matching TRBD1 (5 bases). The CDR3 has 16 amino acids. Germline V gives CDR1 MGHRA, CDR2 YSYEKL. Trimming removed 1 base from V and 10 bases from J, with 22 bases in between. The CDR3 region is CASSQVSPQALRGAFF. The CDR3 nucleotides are TGCGCCAGCAGCCAAGTGTCCCCTCAGGCGCTTAGGGGAGCTTTCTTT.

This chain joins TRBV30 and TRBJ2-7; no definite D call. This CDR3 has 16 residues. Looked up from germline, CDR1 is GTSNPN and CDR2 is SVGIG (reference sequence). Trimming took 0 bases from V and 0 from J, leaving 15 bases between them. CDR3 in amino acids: CAWSVRLGLGSYEQYF. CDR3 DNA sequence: TGTGCCTGGAGTGTACGTTTGGGCCTGGGCTCCTACGAGCAGTACTTC.

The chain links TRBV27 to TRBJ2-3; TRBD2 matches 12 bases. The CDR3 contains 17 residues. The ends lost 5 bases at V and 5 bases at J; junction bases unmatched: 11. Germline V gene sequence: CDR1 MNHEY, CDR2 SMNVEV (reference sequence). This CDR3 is CASSPLNLAGGLDTQYF. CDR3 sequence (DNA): TGTGCCAGCAGTCCACTAAATCTAGCGGGGGGGTTAGATACGCAGTATTTT.